These 32 T cell receptor beta chains originate from one sample sequenced in a study of cytomegalovirus exposure and HLA in healthy donors. Use of 60 Vbeta and 13 Jbeta primers characterized the PCR. Profiling relied on immunoSEQ multiplex PCR, and the TCRdb table lists in-frame clones only, not all of them. The sample has over 50,000 clones; approximately 72% are singletons. Input material: PBMCs. The receptor source for this set is a man aged 45-60 years in good health and CMV-seropositive.

The chain has TRBV27 and TRBJ1-5; perhaps TRBD1 as D (6 bases). The CDR3 totals 15 residues. Trimming removed 6 bases from V and 6 bases from J, with 18 bases in between. Germline lookup yields CDR1 MNHEY and CDR2 SMNVEV (reference sequence). The CDR3 loop is CASRGLGQGFQPQHF. The CDR3 nucleotides read TGTGCCAGCAGAGGCTTGGGACAAGGCTTTCAGCCCCAGCATTTT.

This chain uses TRBV5-1 with TRBJ2-1, with TRBD2 matching 9 bases. Germline CDR1 SGHRS, CDR2 YFSETQ. The J segment lost 0 bases and the V segment lost 2 bases, leaving 27 bases of the junction unmatched. There are 24 residues in the CDR3. This chain's CDR3 is CASSFADRKLLSSGSPSSYNEQFF. The CDR3 nucleotides read TGCGCCAGCAGCTTCGCCGACAGGAAACTTTTGAGTAGCGGGAGCCCGAGCTCCTACAATGAGCAGTTCTTC.

DNA of the CDR3: TGCGCCAGCAGTGGACAGAGCCCCTACGAGCAGTACTTC. Encoded protein: CASSGQSPYEQYF. V and J are TRBV10-2 and TRBJ2-7; possibly TRBD1 for D (5 bases). Between the trimmed V and J ends, which lost 4 bases and 2 bases, there was a span of 9 bases. The CDR3 loop spans 13 amino acids. CDR1 and CDR2 from the germline V gene are WSHSY and SAAADI.

This clone was observed a single time. The chain carries TRBV28 and TRBJ2-5, with a possible D match to TRBD1 (6 bases). The germline V gene encodes CDR1 MDHEN and CDR2 SYDVKM. V was clipped by 2 bases and J by 5 bases, with 12 bases between them. This CDR3 is 14 amino acids long. The CDR3 here is CASSLPARGETQYF. CDR3 coding DNA: TGTGCCAGCAGTTTACCCGCCAGGGGCGAGACCCAGTACTTC.

This sequence joins TRBV6-5 and TRBJ1-4; no reliable D call. CDR1 and CDR2 (germline): MNHEY, SVGAGI. There are 15 residues in the CDR3. V gave up 4 bases and J gave up 7 bases, with 16 bases separating them. For the CDR3, the DNA is TGTGCCAGCAGTTTCCTCCAGCGGGCTGGTGAAAAACTGTTTTTT. Its protein product is CASSFLQRAGEKLFF.

The CDR3 nucleotides read TGTGCCAGCAGCACGGGACTAGCGGGGTACAATGAGCAGTTCTTC. Amino acids: CASSTGLAGYNEQFF. The chain has TRBV5-4 and TRBJ2-1; 13 nucleotides agree with TRBD2. The V segment lost 4 bases and the J segment 4 bases; nucleotides outside the gene matches: 2. There are 15 residues in the CDR3. Per the germline V gene, CDR1 is SGHNT and CDR2 is YYREEE (reference sequence).

This chain uses TRBV9 with TRBJ2-2; D is unclear. The CDR3 is made up of 16 amino acids. Looked up from germline, CDR1 is SGDLS and CDR2 is YYNGEE. The germline V and J ends were trimmed by 2 bases and 2 bases, with 13 bases remaining between them. The CDR3 coding sequence is TGTGCCAGCAGCGTCGAACCAGATGGTAACACCGGGGAGCTGTTTTTT. This gives the protein CASSVEPDGNTGELFF.

This sequence joins TRBV18 and TRBJ2-7; no definite D call. CDR1 KGHSH and CDR2 LQKENI come from the germline V gene. V lost 2 bases and J lost 4, with 15 bases in between. This CDR3 region has 15 residues. The CDR3 region is CASSPVSLESYEQYF. In nucleotides, the CDR3 is TGTGCCAGCTCACCAGTAAGTTTGGAGTCGTACGAGCAGTACTTC.

V usage is TRBV28 and J usage is TRBJ2-4, with a tentative D call TRBD2 (5 bases). This CDR3 spans 16 amino acids. CDR1 and CDR2 (germline): MDHEN, SYDVKM. V was clipped by 4 bases and J by 1 base, with 14 bases between them. The CDR3 bases are TGTGCCAGCAGTTCCCCCCCCGCGGGTGCCAAAAACATTCAGTACTTC. Translating it yields CASSSPPAGAKNIQYF. Full variable domain (rest looked up from reference TRBV28 and TRBJ2-4): DVKVTQSSRYLVKRTGEKVFLECVQDMDHENMFWYRQDPGLGLRLIYFSYDVKMKEKGDIPEGYSVSREKKERFSLILESASTNQTSMYLCASSSPPAGAKNIQYFGAGTRLSVL.

In this sample, this clone turned up once. The gene calls are TRBV7-9 and TRBJ2-2, with 12 bases fitting TRBD2. J was trimmed by 7 bases and V by 10 bases; bases with no gene match: 7. The germline V gene has CDR1 SEHNR and CDR2 FQNEAQ (reference sequence). This CDR3 is built from 14 residues. The CDR3 DNA sequence: TGTGCCATGCGTGGACTAGCGGGACTCGGGGAGCTGTTTTTT. This translates into CAMRGLAGLGELFF.

The chain combines TRBV18 with TRBJ2-1; 7 nucleotides align to TRBD1. CDR1 and CDR2 (germline): KGHSH, LQKENI. Trimming cost V 4 bases and J 7 bases; bases outside gene matches: 4. The CDR3 has 13 amino acids. The CDR3 loop is CASSRTGLNEQFF. CDR3 sequence (DNA): TGTGCCAGCTCACGGACAGGATTAAATGAGCAGTTCTTC. Looking up the rest from reference TRBV18 and TRBJ2-1 gives the full variable domain: NAGVMQNPRHLVRRRGQEARLRCSPMKGHSHVYWYRQLPEEGLKFMVYLQKENIIDESGMPKERFSAEFPKEGPSILRIQQVVRGDSAAYFCASSRTGLNEQFFGPGTRLTVL.

The J gene is TRBJ2-7, the V gene TRBV5-6; D is possibly TRBD1 (6 bases). CDR3 size: 14 residues. V lost 1 base and J 5 bases, leaving 13 bases between the germline ends. CDR1 is SGHDT and CDR2 is YYEEEE in the germline V gene. CDR3 bases: TGTGCCAGCAGCTTGAGACAGGCGTGGAACGAGCAGTACTTC. Translating it yields CASSLRQAWNEQYF.

This sequence joins TRBV19 and TRBJ1-1; the D gene is possibly TRBD1 (6 bases). The V gene's germline CDR1 is LNHDA and CDR2 SQIVND (reference sequence). The CDR3 is 15 amino acids. Trimming removed 2 bases at V and 1 base at J, with 11 bases between. The CDR3 region has the DNA TGTGCCAGTAGTATAAGGGGGGGTTCGAACACTGAAGCTTTCTTT. It is translated as CASSIRGGSNTEAFF.

V gene TRBV18 combines with J gene TRBJ1-3; no definite D call. The CDR3 contains 15 residues. Germline V gene sequence: CDR1 KGHSH, CDR2 LQKENI. Deletions cut 6 bases from V and 0 bases from J, with 12 bases between. The CDR3 nucleotides are TGTGCCAGCTCGGGGAGCGCCGTCTCTGGAAACACCATATATTTT. Protein product: CASSGSAVSGNTIYF. The full variable domain, its missing parts supplied by reference TRBV18 and TRBJ1-3, is NAGVMQNPRHLVRRRGQEARLRCSPMKGHSHVYWYRQLPEEGLKFMVYLQKENIIDESGMPKERFSAEFPKEGPSILRIQQVVRGDSAAYFCASSGSAVSGNTIYFGEGSWLTVV.

The V gene is TRBV5-1, the J gene TRBJ2-3, with TRBD1 identical over 7 bases. Germline V lookup: CDR1 SGHRS, CDR2 YFSETQ. Trimming at V came to 3 bases and at J to 2 bases, leaving 18 bases not matched to a gene. The CDR3 covers 19 residues. CDR3 amino acids: CASSSTRRRTGVSTDTQYF. CDR3 coding DNA: TGCGCCAGCAGCTCCACTCGTCGGAGGACAGGAGTATCCACAGATACGCAGTATTTT.

In this sample, this clone turned up once. The chain recombines TRBV7-9 with TRBJ2-3; D not certain. Germline V gives CDR1 SEHNR, CDR2 FQNEAQ (reference sequence). The V end was cut by 1 base, the J end by 5 bases, with 13 bases between. The CDR3 totals 15 residues. The CDR3 DNA is TGTGCCAGCAGCTTAGTGGAGTCACCGTTAGATACGCAGTATTTT. Translating it yields CASSLVESPLDTQYF. The full variable domain, in which reference TRBV7-9 and TRBJ2-3 provide the parts outside the CDR3, is DTGVSQNPRHKITKRGQNVTFRCDPISEHNRLYWYRQTLGQGPEFLTYFQNEAQLEKSRLLSDRFSAERPKGSFSTLEIQRTEQGDSAMYLCASSLVESPLDTQYFGPGTRLTVL.

The chain joins TRBV6-5 to TRBJ2-7; D might be TRBD1 (7 bases). Germline assignment: CDR1 MNHEY and CDR2 SVGAGI. V shed 6 bases and J shed 1 base, with 13 bases lying between them. This CDR3 contains 14 residues. CDR3 region: CASSSRGASYEQYF. The CDR3 bases are TGTGCCAGCAGCAGCAGGGGGGCTTCCTACGAGCAGTACTTC.

J is TRBJ2-7 and V is TRBV19, with D possibly TRBD1 on 6 matching bases. There are 14 residues in the CDR3. In germline, CDR1 is LNHDA, CDR2 SQIVND (reference sequence). The germline V and J ends were trimmed by 6 bases and 0 bases, with 12 bases remaining between them. This chain's CDR3 is CASRIRDNSYEQYF. DNA of the CDR3: TGTGCCAGTAGAATAAGGGACAACTCCTACGAGCAGTACTTC.

V gene TRBV27 combines with J gene TRBJ2-7, with D unresolved. Trimming cost V 5 bases and J 2 bases, with 13 bases left between them. The germline V gene has CDR1 MNHEY and CDR2 SMNVEV (reference sequence). This CDR3 spans 14 amino acids. CDR3 nucleotide sequence: TGTGCCAGCAGTCCACTCGATCAGGCCTACGAGCAGTACTTC. Its protein product is CASSPLDQAYEQYF.

J is TRBJ2-5 and V is TRBV6-1; 9 bases are a match to TRBD1. This CDR3 comprises 16 residues. J lost 5 bases, V lost 4 bases, and 11 bases had no gene match. Germline CDR1 and CDR2: MNHNS and SASEGT. CDR3 sequence: CASSANRGQREETQYF. The CDR3 region has the DNA TGTGCCAGCAGTGCCAACAGGGGGCAGAGAGAGGAGACCCAGTACTTC.

The V call is TRBV6-5, the J call TRBJ1-1; D might be TRBD1 (5 bases). The CDR3 covers 11 residues. The V and J ends lost 9 bases and 5 bases respectively, with 10 bases between them. The germline CDR1 and CDR2 sequences are MNHEY and SVGAGI. The DNA for the CDR3 is TGTGCCAGAAGCGGGGCTACTGAAGCTTTCTTT. This gives the protein CARSGATEAFF.

This sequence joins TRBV6-1 and TRBJ2-7; TRBD1 matches 7 bases. Trimming removed 1 base from V and 11 bases from J; junction bases left unmatched: 8. The CDR3 totals 13 residues. Looked up from germline, CDR1 is MNHNS and CDR2 is SASEGT. CDR3 DNA sequence: TGTGCCAGCAGTGAAGGAGCTGGGACAGTAGAGTACTTC. This sequence encodes CASSEGAGTVEYF.

CDR3 DNA sequence: TGTGCCACTGGACAGGGGGCGGGGACCCAGTACTTC. It encodes CATGQGAGTQYF. The chain recombines TRBV6-1 with TRBJ2-5, with TRBD1 matching over 11 bases. J gave up 7 bases and V 10 bases, and 5 bases lay outside the gene matches. Germline V gene sequence: CDR1 MNHNS, CDR2 SASEGT. The CDR3 has 12 amino acids.

The genes are TRBV5-6 and TRBJ1-1; unclear D gene. The CDR3 sequence is 15 residues long. Germline lookup yields CDR1 SGHDT and CDR2 YYEEEE. V dropped 0 bases and J dropped 0 bases, with 9 bases sitting between them. DNA for the CDR3: TGTGCCAGCAGCTTGGACAGTAAGATGAACACTGAAGCTTTCTTT. This gives the protein CASSLDSKMNTEAFF.

This chain connects TRBV5-1 to TRBJ2-3; 7 nucleotides line up with TRBD1. After removal of 0 bases from V and 5 bases from J, the junction contained 3 bases not matched to a gene. Germline-derived CDR1 and CDR2 are SGHRS and YFSETQ. CDR3 size: 14 residues. Written as DNA, the CDR3 is TGCGCCAGCAGCTTGGAGGGACAGCAAGATACGCAGTATTTT. Protein sequence: CASSLEGQQDTQYF.

V and J are TRBV6-1 and TRBJ1-5; D is possibly TRBD1 (5 bases). This CDR3 has 14 amino acids. Germline V gene lookup returns CDR1 MNHNS and CDR2 SASEGT. V dropped 10 bases and J dropped 3 bases, with 16 bases sitting between them. The CDR3 DNA reads TGTGCCACCGTTGGGGGGAGAACCAATCAGCCCCAGCATTTT. It yields the protein CATVGGRTNQPQHF.

The chain is built from TRBV4-3 and TRBJ2-5; D perhaps matches TRBD1 (6 bases). Per the germline V gene, CDR1 is LGHNA and CDR2 is YSLEER. The CDR3 is 14 residues long. The V end lost 4 bases, the J end lost 4 bases, and 13 bases lay between the germline ends. The CDR3 nucleotides read TGCGCCAGCAGCCCAAGACAGGACTTAGAGACCCAGTACTTC. It specifies CASSPRQDLETQYF.

The V call is TRBV7-6, the J call TRBJ2-7, with 9 bases identical to TRBD1. Per the germline V gene, CDR1 is SGHVS and CDR2 is FNYEAQ. This CDR3 has 15 residues. With 5 bases clipped from V and 1 base from J, the junction kept 6 bases outside the gene matches. The CDR3 coding sequence is TGTGCCAGCAGCCAGCGACAGGGGGGGTCCTACGAGCAGTACTTC. Protein sequence: CASSQRQGGSYEQYF.

This chain uses TRBV6-5 with TRBJ1-1; TRBD1 matches at 11 bases. Germline lookup yields CDR1 MNHEY and CDR2 SVGAGI. Germline trimming cut 5 bases from V and 3 bases from J; bases unmatched to any gene: 5. The CDR3 runs 15 residues. In nucleotides, the CDR3 is TGTGCCAGCAGTCGGACAGGGGGCAAGGACACTGAAGCTTTCTTT. It specifies CASSRTGGKDTEAFF.

This clone was found a few times. This chain links TRBV5-1 with TRBJ2-1; 7 positions agree with TRBD2. With V trimmed by 4 bases and J by 2 bases, 6 bases remained unmatched. CDR3 length: 15 residues. Germline V gene data show CDR1 as SGHRS and CDR2 as YFSETQ. DNA for the CDR3: TGCGCCAGCAGCCTTCTGGCGGGGGCCTACAATGAGCAGTTCTTC. Protein sequence: CASSLLAGAYNEQFF.

The V gene is TRBV5-1, the J gene TRBJ2-5, with TRBD1 matching 9 bases. The J call may be faulty, since TRBJ2-7 better matches the DNA end. CDR1 is SGHRS and CDR2 is YFSETQ in the germline V gene. This CDR3 contains 15 residues. The CDR3 DNA reads as TGCGCCAGCAGCCACCCTGGGACAGGGACCTACGAGCAGTACTTC. Encoded protein: CASSHPGTGTYEQYF.

V and J are TRBV10-3 and TRBJ1-2; weak D call: TRBD1 (5 bases). The germline V gene encodes CDR1 ENHRY and CDR2 SYGVKD. Trimming took 10 bases from V and 4 from J, leaving 16 bases between them. This CDR3 region has 13 residues. CDR3 in DNA: TGTGCCACCGGGGGGAGACACTTCTATGGCTACACCTTC. Its protein product is CATGGRHFYGYTF.